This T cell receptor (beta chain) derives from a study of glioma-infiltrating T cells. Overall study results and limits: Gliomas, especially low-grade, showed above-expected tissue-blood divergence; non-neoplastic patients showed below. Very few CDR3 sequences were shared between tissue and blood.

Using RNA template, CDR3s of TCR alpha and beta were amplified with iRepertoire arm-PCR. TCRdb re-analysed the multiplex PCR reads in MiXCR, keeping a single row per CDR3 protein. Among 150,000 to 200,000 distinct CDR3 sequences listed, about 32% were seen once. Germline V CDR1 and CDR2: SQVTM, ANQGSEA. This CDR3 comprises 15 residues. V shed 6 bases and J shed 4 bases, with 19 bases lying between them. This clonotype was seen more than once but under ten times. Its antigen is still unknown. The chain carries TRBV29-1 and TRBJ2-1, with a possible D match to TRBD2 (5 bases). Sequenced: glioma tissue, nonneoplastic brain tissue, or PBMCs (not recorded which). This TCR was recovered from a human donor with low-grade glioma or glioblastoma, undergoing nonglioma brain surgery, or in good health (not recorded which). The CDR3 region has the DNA TGCAGCGTCCTTGGAACAGAGAGAGGGTACAATGAGCAGTTCTTC. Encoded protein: CSVLGTERGYNEQFF.